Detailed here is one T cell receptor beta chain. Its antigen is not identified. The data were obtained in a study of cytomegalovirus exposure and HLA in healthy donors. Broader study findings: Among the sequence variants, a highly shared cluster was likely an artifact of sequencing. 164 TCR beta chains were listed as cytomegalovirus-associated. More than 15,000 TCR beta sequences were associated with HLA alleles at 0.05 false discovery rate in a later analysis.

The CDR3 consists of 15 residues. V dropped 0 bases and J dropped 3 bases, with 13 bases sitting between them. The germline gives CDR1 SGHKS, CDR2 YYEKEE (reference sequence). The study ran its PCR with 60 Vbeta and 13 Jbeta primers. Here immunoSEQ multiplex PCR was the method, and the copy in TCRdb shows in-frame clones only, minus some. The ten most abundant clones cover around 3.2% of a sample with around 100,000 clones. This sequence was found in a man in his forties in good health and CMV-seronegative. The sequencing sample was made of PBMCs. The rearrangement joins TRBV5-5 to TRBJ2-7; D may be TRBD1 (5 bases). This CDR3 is CASSLDVRANYEQYF. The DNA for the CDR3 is TGTGCCAGCAGCTTGGATGTCAGGGCTAACTACGAGCAGTACTTC.